Given below is one T cell receptor (beta chain) in context. The antigen this receptor binds is unknown. There are no base qualities to consult, and no much larger clone falls within one base. This sample is part of a study of blood T cell repertoires in COVID-19 (dated by TCRdb to 2019 to 2021). Study-level background: Samples from collaborators originated in the United States, Italy and Spain and spanned both the acute and convalescent phases of COVID-19. The material from the prospective study consisted of cDNA or gDNA derived from T cells, B-cell-depleted T cells, or PBMCs. Subjects who had been exposed to COVID-19, were actively infected with it, or had recovered from it provided the deeply sampled blood TCRbeta repertoires that made up the dataset. The repertoires were released in a freely available public database meant as a resource for research on the immune response to SARS-CoV-2. Samples were obtained from the ongoing ImmuneRACE study (first 160 participants) and from over 1,000 subjects provided by 6 global collaborators. A de-identified subject ID, COVID-19 status, age in years and sex were almost always included in the sample metadata. Where available, HLA class I and class II types were taken from metadata supplied by the sample provider and were not determined by assay-based typing.

Overall study results and their limits: The amount of clinical and demographic metadata varied by source and participant and was provided uncurated.

Germline trimming: 1 base from V, 5 bases from J; junction bases outside gene matches: 2. The CDR3 runs 15 residues from the cysteine to the phenylalanine. This entry keeps only the CDR3 DNA: 45 bases, framed from base 1. CDR1 and CDR2 are read off the germline V gene (reference sequence) as LGHDT and YNNKEL. Participants in the prospective study were aged roughly 18 to 100 years, lived in over 20 United States geographic areas, and enrolled through a virtual design. Cohort assignment in the prospective study relied on participant-reported clinical history from a screening survey and a study questionnaire. In the prospective study, mobile phlebotomists collected whole blood, serum and a nasopharyngeal or oropharyngeal swab from each participant. Participants in the prospective study had the option to provide additional blood draws and questionnaires over a roughly 2-month period. Before DNA extraction, blood samples from the prospective study were shipped at room temperature or frozen.

The immunoSEQ Assay, a bias-controlled multiplex PCR, was used to amplify TCRbeta CDR3 regions from genomic DNA. The authors' analysis ran thus. The number of nucleated cells in each sample was estimated by amplification of reference gene primers within the assay. To quantify the absolute abundance of each unique TCRbeta CDR3 rearrangement, sequence reads were collapsed and filtered. For each sample, productive Simpson clonality was calculated as the square root of Simpson's diversity index over productive rearrangements. Held by TCRdb, this immuneACCESS table contains in-frame sequences only and omits some clones. Under half of the omission traces to an unresolved V gene where checked; the cause of the rest is unknown. The V and J calls and clone size are taken from that table; D and trimming were inferred from the DNA. Here the sample has 200,000 to 250,000 clones; approximately 85% occur a single time. The top ten hold 9.1% of the sample.

This receptor was taken from a woman between 45 and 65 years old with acute COVID-19. The receptor chain draws on TRBV3-1 (or the pseudogene TRBV3-2) and TRBJ2-5, with 12 bases matching TRBD2. Sequenced material: PBMCs or T cells enriched from blood (not recorded which). The nucleotide sequence is TGTGCCAGCAGCCAAGCTAGCGGGGGGGCTGAGACCCAGTACTTC. It translates as CASSQASGGAETQYF.